The 11 T cell receptor beta chains below come from one sample, sequenced in a study of graft-versus-host responses after intestinal transplantation. For these TCRs, the target antigens are not known. Libraries were prepared by immunoSEQ multiplex PCR; TCRdb keeps only in-frame clonotypes and omits some of them. The repertoire holds around 100,000 clones, with roughly 92% as singletons. The material sequenced was unstimulated CD4+ T cells sorted from spleen or lymph node cells, taken before transplant. The receptors come from a human donor who was the organ donor for an intestinal transplant.

As regards this clone: The same CDR3 arises from other DNA sequences in this sample as well. The rearrangement links TRBV7-2 to TRBJ2-2; D is uncertain. The CDR3 totals 14 residues. V was clipped by 1 base and J by 1 base, with 4 bases between them. The V gene's germline CDR1 is SGHTA and CDR2 FQGNSA. CDR3 sequence (DNA): TGTGCCAGCAGCTTAGGGGTGAACACCGGGGAGCTGTTTTTT. This gives the protein CASSLGVNTGELFF.

This chain's CDR3 is CASRDSGKNTGELFF. DNA of the CDR3: TGTGCCAGCAGAGATAGCGGGAAGAACACCGGGGAGCTGTTTTTT. This chain uses TRBV6-6 with TRBJ2-2; 8 bases are a match to TRBD2. CDR1 and CDR2 (germline): MNHNY, SVGAGI (reference sequence). The CDR3 is made up of 15 amino acids. V gave up 6 bases and J gave up 1 base; unmatched junction bases: 4.

The CDR3: CASGLTGAGYTF. In nucleotides, the CDR3 is TGTGCTAGTGGGCTGACAGGGGCCGGCTACACCTTC. The gene calls are TRBV12-5 and TRBJ1-2, with 8 nucleotides matching TRBD1. CDR3 size: 12 residues. Germline lookup yields CDR1 LGHNT and CDR2 FRNRAP. Trimming cost V 6 bases and J 8 bases; bases outside gene matches: 5. Full variable domain (missing parts from reference TRBV12-5 and TRBJ1-2): DARVTQTPRHKVTEMGQEVTMRCQPILGHNTVFWYRQTMMQGLELLAYFRNRAPLDDSGMPKDRFSAEMPDATLATLKIQPSEPRDSAVYFCASGLTGAGYTFGSGTRLTVV.

V gene TRBV7-2 combines with J gene TRBJ2-1; D might be TRBD2 (5 bases). The CDR3 has 14 amino acids. Looked up from germline, CDR1 is SGHTA and CDR2 is FQGNSA. Trimming took off 2 bases at V and 8 bases at J, with 13 bases between the two ends. The CDR3 DNA reads TGTGCCAGCAGCTTACGGTCTAGCCAGGATGAGCAGTTCTTC. This encodes CASSLRSSQDEQFF. The full variable domain, rest sourced from reference TRBV7-2 and TRBJ2-1, is GAGVSQSPSNKVTEKGKDVELRCDPISGHTALYWYRQSLGQGLEFLIYFQGNSAPDKSGLPSDRFSAERTGGSVSTLTIQRTQQEDSAVYLCASSLRSSQDEQFFGPGTRLTVL.

V gene TRBV29-1 combines with J gene TRBJ2-7; 15 nucleotides align to TRBD2. The CDR3 length is 16 residues. The germline CDR1 and CDR2 sequences are SQVTM and ANQGSEA. V shed 0 bases, J shed 4 bases, and the junction held 4 bases outside the gene matches. The CDR3 protein is CSVEDEGTSGRYEQYF. CDR3 bases: TGCAGCGTTGAAGATGAGGGGACTAGCGGGAGGTACGAGCAGTACTTC.

The rearrangement uses TRBV5-1 and TRBJ2-2, with D uncertain. Trimming pared 2 bases from V and 6 bases from J, leaving 11 bases between. Germline-derived CDR1 and CDR2 are SGHRS and YFSETQ. The CDR3 contains 14 residues. CDR3 in amino acids: CASSLTSQAGELFF. The CDR3 nucleotides read TGCGCCAGCAGCTTAACCTCCCAAGCCGGGGAGCTGTTTTTT.

Only one count was recorded for this clone. The chain links TRBV12-5 to TRBJ2-7, with TRBD1 as a possible D gene (6 bases). The CDR3 length is 18 residues. Trimming stripped 2 bases from V and 1 base from J, with 21 bases between. Germline V gene sequence: CDR1 LGHNT, CDR2 FRNRAP. CDR3 region: CASGLPQGSGQGSYEQYF. The DNA for the CDR3 is TGTGCTAGTGGTTTGCCACAGGGATCGGGGCAGGGTTCCTACGAGCAGTACTTC.

The chain recombines TRBV11-2 with TRBJ2-1; possible D gene TRBD2, 6 bases. The CDR3 sequence is 15 residues long. V was shortened by 5 bases and J by 6 bases, with 17 bases between the two germline ends. Germline loops: CDR1 SGHAT, CDR2 FQNNGV. The CDR3, as DNA: TGTGCCAGCAGCACCGGGGGACTCAAACGCAATGAGCAGTTCTTC. It codes for CASSTGGLKRNEQFF.

The chain combines TRBV28 with TRBJ1-5; D is possibly TRBD1 (6 bases). The V end lost 1 base, the J end lost 0 bases, and 16 bases lay between the germline ends. The CDR3 is made up of 18 amino acids. CDR1 MDHEN and CDR2 SYDVKM come from the germline V gene. The DNA of the CDR3 is TGTGCCAGCAGTTTATTTGTCCTCAGGGGTGCTAGCAATCAGCCCCAGCATTTT. Translation: CASSLFVLRGASNQPQHF.

The chain couples TRBV5-1 to TRBJ2-1; 7 nucleotides line up with TRBD1. After removal of 1 base from V and 10 bases from J, the junction contained 17 bases not matched to a gene. This CDR3 is built from 17 residues. Germline-derived CDR1 and CDR2 are SGHRS and YFSETQ. This CDR3 is CASSLSLVSLVTGEQFF. DNA of the CDR3: TGCGCCAGCAGCTTGTCCCTAGTGAGCCTAGTGACAGGGGAGCAGTTCTTC.

The chain couples TRBV18 to TRBJ2-7; the D gene is possibly TRBD1 (7 bases). The germline V gene encodes CDR1 KGHSH and CDR2 LQKENI. Trimming removed 0 bases at V and 2 bases at J, with 14 bases between. The CDR3 is 16 amino acids. DNA for the CDR3: TGTGCCAGCTCACCACCGACGGCAGGGGGGACCTACGAGCAGTACTTC. This sequence encodes CASSPPTAGGTYEQYF.